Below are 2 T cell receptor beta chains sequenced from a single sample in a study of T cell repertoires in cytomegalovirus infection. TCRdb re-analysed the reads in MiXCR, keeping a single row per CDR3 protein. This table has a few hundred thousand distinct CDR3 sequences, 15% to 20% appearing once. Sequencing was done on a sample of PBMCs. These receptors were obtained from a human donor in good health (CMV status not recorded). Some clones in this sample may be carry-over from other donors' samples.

CDR3 sequence (DNA): TGTGCCAGCAGCATAAGGGGGACTAATGAAAAACTGTTTTTT. It yields the protein CASSIRGTNEKLFF. The V and J genes are TRBV12-3 or TRBV12-4 and TRBJ1-4; possible D gene TRBD1, 6 bases. V lost 6 bases, J lost 2 bases, and 10 bases lay in between. The CDR3 runs to 14 residues.

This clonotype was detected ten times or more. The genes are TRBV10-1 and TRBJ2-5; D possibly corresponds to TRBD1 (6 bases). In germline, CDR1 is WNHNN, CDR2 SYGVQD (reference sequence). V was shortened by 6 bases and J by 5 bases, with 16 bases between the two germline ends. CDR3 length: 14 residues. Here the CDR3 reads CASSDYTGIETQYF. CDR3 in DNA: TGCGCCAGCAGCGATTATACAGGGATCGAGACCCAGTACTTC.